A selection of T cell receptor beta chains follows, all from one sample in a study of glioma-infiltrating T cells. One entry per CDR3 protein results from TCRdb running MiXCR on the multiplex PCR reads. The repertoire includes fewer than 500,000 distinct CDR3 sequences, less than 50% of them detected once, and about 12% sits in the top ten. Input material: glioma tissue, nonneoplastic brain tissue, or PBMCs (not recorded which). The receptor set was obtained from a human donor with low-grade glioma or glioblastoma, undergoing nonglioma brain surgery, or in good health (not recorded which). CDR3s include the opening cysteine and the closing phenylalanine or tryptophan. The order of the fields is V gene, D gene, J gene, clone size, CDR3 protein, CDR3 DNA. The D gene is left open where the match is weak. The size field is filled for only some rows; it gives once, few, many or a size class.

TRBV2	TRBD2	TRBJ2-3	few	CASSGLAGPKDTQYF	TGTGCCAGCAGTGGACTAGCGGGACCTAAAGATACGCAGTATTTT
TRBV12-3/TRBV12-4	NA	TRBJ2-7	few	CASSQDGAYEQYF	TGTGCCAGCAGTCAGGACGGCGCCTACGAGCAGTACTTC
TRBV6-1	NA	TRBJ2-5	few	CASSEGGGAPGPMGTQYF	TGTGCCAGCAGTGAGGGTGGCGGCGCCCCTGGCCCGATGGGGACCCAGTACTTC
TRBV7-6	NA	TRBJ2-7	NA	CASSLLGSTFYEQYF	TGTGCCAGCAGCTTATTGGGGTCTACTTTCTACGAGCAGTACTTC
TRBV19	NA	TRBJ2-2	few	CATVGEDVTGELFF	TGTGCCACCGTCGGGGAGGACGTCACCGGGGAGCTGTTTTTT
TRBV20-1	NA	TRBJ2-4	NA	CSARDRAGLDKNIQYF	TGCAGTGCTAGAGATCGGGCAGGCCTAGACAAAAACATTCAGTACTTC
TRBV28	TRBD1	TRBJ1-1	many	CASRLMDRVNTEAFF	TGTGCCAGCAGACTCATGGACAGGGTGAACACTGAAGCTTTCTTT
TRBV6-1	TRBD2	TRBJ2-1	many	CASSYTRLAANNEQFF	TGTGCCAGCAGTTACACACGACTAGCAGCTAACAATGAGCAGTTCTTC
TRBV24-1	NA	TRBJ2-3	many	CATSDLKDTQYF	TGTGCCACCAGTGATTTGAAAGATACGCAGTATTTT
TRBV5-4	NA	TRBJ2-1	few	CASSLYGSSYNEQFF	TGTGCCAGCAGCTTGTATGGGTCGTCCTACAATGAGCAGTTCTTC
TRBV12-3/TRBV12-4	NA	TRBJ2-7	NA	CASSNGGHEQYF	TGTGCCAGCAGCAATGGAGGGCACGAGCAGTACTTC
TRBV7-2	NA	TRBJ1-1	many	CASSLAGTNTEAFF	TGTGCCAGCAGCTTGGCCGGGACCAACACTGAAGCTTTCTTT
TRBV28	TRBD1	TRBJ2-7	NA	CASSSPGQTYEQYF	TGTGCCAGCAGTTCCCCGGGACAGACCTACGAGCAGTACTTC
TRBV20-1	NA	TRBJ1-2	many	CSAIGQPGYGYTF	TGCAGTGCTATAGGACAGCCAGGCTATGGCTACACCTTC
TRBV4-3	TRBD1	TRBJ1-6	NA	CASSQEGMTGGWSPLHF	TGCGCCAGCAGCCAAGAGGGGATGACAGGGGGTTGGTCACCCCTCCACTTT
TRBV6-2/TRBV6-3	NA	TRBJ2-7	many	CASGGTRYEQYF	TGTGCCAGCGGGGGAACTCGCTACGAGCAGTACTTC
TRBV3-1	TRBD1	TRBJ2-1	NA	CASSRGDREVNEQFF	TGTGCCAGCAGCCGGGGGGACAGGGAAGTCAATGAGCAGTTCTTC
TRBV20-1	NA	TRBJ2-7	few	CSASGKGYEQYF	TGCAGTGCTAGTGGGAAAGGCTACGAGCAGTACTTC
TRBV10-3	NA	TRBJ1-5	NA	CAIRTDGYNQPQHF	TGTGCCATCAGAACCGACGGCTACAATCAGCCCCAGCATTTT
TRBV28	NA	TRBJ1-5	many	CASDRLTNQPQHF	TGTGCCAGCGACAGGCTAACCAATCAGCCCCAGCATTTT
TRBV5-1	TRBD1	TRBJ2-3	few	CASSKGQGPNTQYF	TGCGCCAGCAGCAAAGGACAGGGCCCAAATACGCAGTATTTT
TRBV20-1	NA	TRBJ2-1	NA	CSGSVARGNEQFF	TGCAGCGGGTCGGTGGCTCGAGGCAATGAGCAGTTCTTC
TRBV28	NA	TRBJ1-6	NA	CASSFFGVLHF	TGTGCCAGCAGTTTTTTTGGGGTTCTCCACTTT
TRBV7-9	TRBD2	TRBJ2-1	few	CASSTPSGRAYNEQFF	TGTGCCAGCAGCACCCCTAGCGGGAGGGCCTACAATGAGCAGTTCTTC
TRBV7-9	NA	TRBJ1-1	NA	CASTRPMNTEAFF	TGTGCCAGCACCCGGCCGATGAACACTGAAGCTTTCTTT
TRBV4-1	TRBD1	TRBJ2-7	once	CTSSQVTGSSYEQYF	TGCACCAGCAGCCAAGTGACAGGGAGCTCCTACGAGCAGTACTTC
TRBV20-1	TRBD2	TRBJ2-7	once	CSARGLAGLDEQYF	TGCAGTGCTAGGGGACTAGCGGGGCTCGACGAGCAGTACTTC
TRBV6-1	NA	TRBJ1-5	many	CASSEGESQPQHF	TGTGCCAGCAGTGAAGGGGAGAGTCAGCCCCAGCATTTT
TRBV19	TRBD1	TRBJ1-2	NA	CASIRDRGDDGYTF	TGTGCCAGTATTAGGGACAGGGGGGACGATGGCTACACCTTC
TRBV20-1	TRBD2	TRBJ2-5	NA	CSALIPRLAGGPKETQYF	TGCAGTGCTCTTATCCCGAGGCTAGCGGGAGGGCCCAAAGAGACCCAGTACTTC
TRBV28	NA	TRBJ2-7	many	CASSLSMPYEQYF	TGTGCCAGCAGTTTATCCATGCCCTACGAGCAGTACTTC
TRBV28	TRBD2	TRBJ2-3	NA	CASSLLGTSGNTQYF	TGTGCCAGCAGTTTATTAGGGACTAGCGGAAATACGCAGTATTTT
TRBV6-2/TRBV6-3	NA	TRBJ2-7	many	CASSYPLSRSYEQYF	TGTGCCAGCAGTTATCCGCTTAGCCGGAGCTACGAGCAGTACTTC
TRBV20-1	NA	TRBJ2-2	NA	CSAEGTPNTGELLF	TGCAGTGCCGAGGGGACACCGAACACCGGGGAGCTGCTTTTT
TRBV28	TRBD2	TRBJ2-5	many	CATIPGGDQETQYF	TGTGCCACGATCCCCGGGGGGGACCAAGAGACCCAGTACTTC
TRBV6-2/TRBV6-3	TRBD2	TRBJ2-7	many	CATRLAGIYEQYF	TGTGCCACCCGACTAGCGGGAATATACGAGCAGTACTTC
TRBV7-2	TRBD2	TRBJ2-7	NA	CASSLAGGTSGSTYEQYF	TGTGCCAGCAGCTTAGCCGGAGGAACTAGCGGGAGCACCTACGAGCAGTACTTC
TRBV29-1	TRBD1	TRBJ1-1	NA	CSVGTAQAFF	TGCAGCGTCGGGACAGCGCAAGCTTTCTTT
TRBV6-1	NA	TRBJ1-2	NA	CASSSPAAGFEGYTF	TGTGCCAGCAGTTCTCCGGCGGCGGGTTTTGAAGGCTACACCTTC
TRBV2	NA	TRBJ1-1	NA	CASSPRNTEAFF	TGTGCCAGCAGTCCCAGGAACACTGAAGCTTTCTTT
TRBV25-1	NA	TRBJ1-3	many	CASSEHGQGFSGNTIYF	TGTGCCAGCAGTGAACATGGTCAGGGCTTCAGTGGAAACACCATATATTTT
TRBV7-2	NA	TRBJ2-1	few	CASSLAPANEQFF	TGTGCCAGCAGCTTAGCCCCGGCCAATGAGCAGTTCTTC
TRBV4-2	TRBD2	TRBJ2-7	NA	CASSPDLAGGGYEQYF	TGTGCCAGCAGCCCTGACCTAGCGGGAGGGGGGTACGAGCAGTACTTC
TRBV4-2	NA	TRBJ1-5	NA	CASSQDPGQPQHF	TGTGCCAGCAGCCAAGATCCAGGTCAGCCCCAGCATTTT
TRBV6-1	NA	TRBJ2-7	many	CASGITVSYEQYF	TGTGCCAGCGGGATAACAGTCTCCTACGAGCAGTACTTC
TRBV7-9	TRBD1	TRBJ2-5	few	CASSLGTGLQETQYF	TGTGCCAGCAGCCTTGGGACAGGGTTACAAGAGACCCAGTACTTC
TRBV19	NA	TRBJ2-1	NA	CASSISKGPWGNKQFF	TGTGCCAGTAGTATCAGTAAGGGCCCCTGGGGGAATAAGCAGTTCTTC
TRBV7-2	NA	TRBJ2-7	many	CASSPDSFYEQYF	TGTGCCAGCAGCCCGGACAGCTTTTACGAGCAGTACTTC
TRBV6-6	NA	TRBJ2-7	many	CASSYRGQPYEQYF	TGTGCCAGCAGTTACCGGGGTCAGCCCTACGAGCAGTACTTC
TRBV5-1	NA	TRBJ1-5	few	CASSLDGRGEIQPQHF	TGCGCCAGCAGCTTGGATGGTCGGGGGGAGATTCAGCCCCAGCATTTT
TRBV5-4	NA	TRBJ2-1	NA	CASSPDVARGLNEQFF	TGTGCCAGCAGCCCGGATGTCGCCCGGGGACTCAATGAGCAGTTCTTC
TRBV7-9	TRBD2	TRBJ2-1	NA	CASSPSGSGIYNEQFF	TGTGCCAGCAGCCCCAGCGGGAGTGGGATCTACAATGAGCAGTTCTTC
TRBV3-1	NA	TRBJ1-5	many	CASSQGSWSNQPQHF	TGTGCCAGCAGCCAAGGCTCTTGGAGCAATCAGCCCCAGCATTTT
TRBV19	NA	TRBJ2-3	NA	CASSILVDASPDTQYF	TGTGCCAGTAGTATATTAGTGGACGCCTCCCCAGATACGCAGTATTTT
TRBV3-1	NA	TRBJ1-5	once	CASSWGIGGQPQHF	TGTGCCAGCAGTTGGGGCATCGGGGGTCAGCCCCAGCATTTT
TRBV6-1	TRBD2	TRBJ2-3	NA	CAISESLAGDTDTQYF	TGTGCCATCAGTGAGTCGCTAGCGGGAGACACAGATACGCAGTATTTT
TRBV27	TRBD2	TRBJ2-5	many	CASSFRPGLAGETQYF	TGTGCCAGCAGTTTCCGCCCGGGACTAGCGGGAGAGACCCAGTACTTC
TRBV28	TRBD1	TRBJ1-1	few	CASTTSAGQGVAEAFF	TGTGCCAGCACTACTTCCGCGGGACAGGGGGTCGCTGAAGCTTTCTTT
TRBV4-1	NA	TRBJ2-7	many	CASSQGVERLDYEQYF	TGCGCCAGCAGCCAAGGGGTCGAGCGTTTGGACTACGAGCAGTACTTC